Listed below are T cell receptor beta chains from one sample, sequenced in a study of T cell repertoires in cytomegalovirus infection. TCRdb called the reads again in MiXCR, with one record for every CDR3 protein. The profile shows approximately 490,000 distinct CDR3 sequences, about 11% of them singletons. The sample was PBMCs. Every receptor here comes from a human donor in good health (CMV status not recorded). Some clones in this sample may be carry-over from other donors' samples. Both conserved end residues are part of each CDR3. Fields, in order: J gene, V gene, D gene, clone size, CDR3 length, CDR3 protein, CDR3 DNA. The D gene is left open where the match is weak. A row's size may be missing; if present it is once, few, many or a size class.

TRBJ1-6	TRBV30	TRBD1	many	15	CAWSVQGTGFSPLHF	TGTGCCTGGAGTGTACAAGGGACAGGCTTTTCACCCCTCCACTTT
TRBJ1-2	TRBV29-1	TRBD1	-	12	CSSRTGGYGYTF	TGCAGCTCCAGGACAGGGGGGTATGGCTACACCTTC
TRBJ1-1	TRBV5-1	-	many	15	CASSRLTTMNTEAFF	TGCGCCAGCAGCAGACTAACGACGATGAACACTGAAGCTTTCTTT
TRBJ1-5	TRBV15	-	-	14	CATSSGFGNQPQHF	TGTGCCACCAGCAGTGGGTTCGGCAATCAGCCCCAGCATTTT
TRBJ2-7	TRBV7-2	-	many	13	CASSWAKGYEQYF	TGTGCCAGCAGCTGGGCAAAGGGATACGAGCAGTACTTC
TRBJ2-2	TRBV28	-	-	18	CASSKKTGWGANTGELFF	TGTGCCAGCAGTAAAAAGACAGGGTGGGGGGCTAACACCGGGGAGCTGTTTTTT
TRBJ2-1	TRBV27	TRBD1	many	15	CASSLRGQGYNEQFF	TGTGCCAGCAGTTTAAGGGGACAGGGGTACAATGAGCAGTTCTTC
TRBJ2-7	TRBV7-3	TRBD2	many	14	CASSPMGTSSEQYF	TGTGCCAGCAGCCCAATGGGGACTAGCTCCGAGCAGTACTTC
TRBJ2-7	TRBV10-3	TRBD2	many	13	CAISGGRAFEQYF	TGTGCCATCAGTGGCGGGAGGGCATTCGAGCAGTACTTC
TRBJ2-1	TRBV12-3/TRBV12-4	-	-	15	CASTPFRGATDEQFF	TGTGCCAGCACCCCTTTTAGGGGGGCAACGGATGAGCAGTTCTTC
TRBJ1-1	TRBV7-9	-	few	11	CASSLNIEAFF	TGTGCCAGCAGCTTAAACATTGAAGCTTTCTTT
TRBJ2-5	TRBV29-1	-	few	13	CSVRGSSQETQYF	TGCAGCGTCCGTGGCAGCTCCCAAGAGACCCAGTACTTC
TRBJ1-1	TRBV4-1	-	many	17	CASSQEPLAGGSTEAFF	TGCGCCAGCAGCCAAGAACCTTTGGCGGGAGGCTCCACTGAAGCTTTCTTT
TRBJ2-7	TRBV4-2	TRBD1	many	17	CASSPRAGTGAPDEQYF	TGTGCCAGCAGCCCGAGAGCCGGGACAGGGGCCCCGGACGAGCAGTACTTC
TRBJ2-5	TRBV7-3	-	many	14	CASSDKGPGETQYF	TGTGCCAGCAGCGATAAGGGGCCCGGGGAGACCCAGTACTTC
TRBJ2-2	TRBV27	-	-	16	CASSSLEKGVTGELFF	TGTGCCAGCAGTTCCCTGGAGAAGGGTGTCACCGGGGAGCTGTTTTTT
TRBJ2-2	TRBV15	-	-	16	CATSRPLLGVPGELFF	TGTGCCACCAGCAGACCCTTACTAGGAGTCCCCGGGGAGCTGTTTTTT
TRBJ1-4	TRBV5-1	TRBD1	-	14	CASSSGGADEKLFF	TGCGCCAGCAGCTCAGGGGGCGCGGATGAAAAACTGTTTTTT
TRBJ2-5	TRBV7-6	-	many	13	CASSLMVEETQYF	TGTGCCAGCAGCTTAATGGTCGAAGAGACCCAGTACTTC
TRBJ2-2	TRBV6-5	TRBD1	many	21	CASSYSLERTGRRGNTGELFF	TGTGCCAGCAGTTACTCCTTAGAAAGGACAGGTCGACGGGGGAACACCGGGGAGCTGTTTTTT
TRBJ2-4	TRBV2	TRBD2	few	11	CASSAVGGTFF	TGTGCCAGCAGTGCGGTGGGAGGGACTTTCTTC
TRBJ2-7	TRBV5-5	-	-	13	CASSLEDTYEQYF	TGTGCCAGCAGCTTGGAGGATACCTACGAGCAGTACTTC
TRBJ1-5	TRBV5-6	-	many	13	CASSPGVGQPQHF	TGTGCCAGCAGCCCAGGGGTTGGTCAGCCCCAGCATTTT
TRBJ2-7	TRBV29-1	-	few	13	CSVETGPTYEQYF	TGCAGCGTTGAAACGGGCCCCACCTACGAGCAGTACTTC
TRBJ2-3	TRBV20-1	TRBD2	few	16	CSAPTSGRVSTDTQYF	TGCAGTGCTCCTACTAGCGGGAGGGTTAGCACAGATACGCAGTATTTT
TRBJ2-2	TRBV11-3	-	few	13	CASSGAYTGELFF	TGTGCCAGCAGCGGGGCTTATACCGGGGAGCTGTTTTTT
TRBJ2-5	TRBV11-2	TRBD2	many	19	CASSSPLAATERYQETQYF	TGTGCCAGCAGCTCCCCACTAGCGGCCACAGAACGGTACCAAGAGACCCAGTACTTC
TRBJ2-5	TRBV7-9	TRBD2	few	17	CASSLGSGRAFQETQYF	TGTGCCAGCAGCTTAGGAAGCGGGAGGGCCTTCCAAGAGACCCAGTACTTC
TRBJ2-4	TRBV28	-	many	14	CASESESPKNIQYF	TGTGCCAGCGAGTCGGAGAGCCCAAAAAACATTCAGTACTTC
TRBJ1-1	TRBV28	-	many	12	CASSAYRTEAFF	TGTGCCAGCAGTGCGTACAGGACTGAAGCTTTCTTT
TRBJ1-2	TRBV14	-	many	13	CASSQDLEGRYTF	TGTGCCAGCAGCCAAGATCTAGAAGGCCGCTACACCTTC
TRBJ2-7	TRBV3-1	TRBD2	-	16	CASSQVRQRGFYEQYF	TGTGCCAGCAGCCAAGTCCGGCAGCGGGGATTTTACGAGCAGTACTTC
TRBJ1-1	TRBV10-3	-	few	12	CAISPGPHEAFF	TGTGCCATCAGCCCGGGACCTCATGAAGCTTTCTTT
TRBJ2-7	TRBV7-9	TRBD2	many	17	CASSLGGLAGGSREQYF	TGTGCCAGCAGCTTAGGGGGACTAGCGGGGGGTTCCCGCGAGCAGTACTTC
TRBJ1-3	TRBV12-3/TRBV12-4	-	many	12	CASMGSGNTIYF	TGTGCCAGCATGGGCTCTGGAAACACCATATATTTT
TRBJ1-1	TRBV6-1	-	many	13	CASSLTPLSEAFF	TGTGCCAGCAGCTTGACGCCCCTCAGTGAAGCTTTCTTT
TRBJ2-3	TRBV28	TRBD2	-	16	CASSRTSEGSKDTQYF	TGTGCCAGCAGTAGAACTAGCGAAGGGTCGAAAGATACGCAGTATTTT
TRBJ1-4	TRBV7-9	TRBD1	many	12	CASRLDRGKLFF	TGTGCCAGCAGGCTGGACAGGGGGAAACTGTTTTTT
TRBJ1-2	TRBV20-1	-	-	11	CSVSPHYGYTF	TGCAGTGTTAGCCCCCACTATGGCTACACCTTC
TRBJ2-1	TRBV5-6	TRBD2	-	13	CASSLPSGAEQFF	TGTGCCAGCAGCTTGCCTAGCGGGGCTGAGCAGTTCTTC
TRBJ2-3	TRBV19	TRBD2	-	15	CASSIPSGSTDTQYF	TGTGCCAGTAGTATCCCTAGCGGGAGCACAGATACGCAGTATTTT
TRBJ1-3	TRBV9	-	-	17	CASSVVADTFSGNTIYF	TGTGCCAGCAGCGTAGTAGCTGACACCTTCTCTGGAAACACCATATATTTT
TRBJ1-6	TRBV10-3	-	-	15	CATTIRLTDNSPLHF	TGTGCCACAACCATTAGACTTACCGATAATTCACCCCTCCACTTT
TRBJ1-6	TRBV4-1	TRBD1	many	16	CASSQGGTGATSPLHF	TGCGCCAGCAGCCAAGGGGGGACAGGGGCAACTTCACCCCTCCACTTT